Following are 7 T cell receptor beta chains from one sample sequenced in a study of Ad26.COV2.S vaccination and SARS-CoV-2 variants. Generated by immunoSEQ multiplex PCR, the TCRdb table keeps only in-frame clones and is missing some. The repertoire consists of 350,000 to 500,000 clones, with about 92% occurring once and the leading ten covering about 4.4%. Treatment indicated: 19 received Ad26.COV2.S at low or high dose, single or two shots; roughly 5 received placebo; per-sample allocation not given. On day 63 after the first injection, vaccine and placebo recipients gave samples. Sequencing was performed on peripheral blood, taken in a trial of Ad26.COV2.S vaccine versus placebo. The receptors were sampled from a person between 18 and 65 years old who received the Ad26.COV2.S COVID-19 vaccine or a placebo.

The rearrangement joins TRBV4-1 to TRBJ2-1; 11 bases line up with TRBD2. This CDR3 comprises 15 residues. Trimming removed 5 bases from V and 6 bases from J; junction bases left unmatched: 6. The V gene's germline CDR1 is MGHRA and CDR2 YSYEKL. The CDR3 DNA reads TGCGCCAGCAGCAGGCTGGGACTAGCGGCCAATGAGCAGTTCTTC. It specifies CASSRLGLAANEQFF.

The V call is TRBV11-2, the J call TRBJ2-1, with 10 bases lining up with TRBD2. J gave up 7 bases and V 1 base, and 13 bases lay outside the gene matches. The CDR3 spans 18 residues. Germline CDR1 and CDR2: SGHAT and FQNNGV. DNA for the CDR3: TGTGCCAGCAGCTTAGCTCTCCAAACCACTAGCGGGGATAATGAGCAGTTCTTC. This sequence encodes CASSLALQTTSGDNEQFF.

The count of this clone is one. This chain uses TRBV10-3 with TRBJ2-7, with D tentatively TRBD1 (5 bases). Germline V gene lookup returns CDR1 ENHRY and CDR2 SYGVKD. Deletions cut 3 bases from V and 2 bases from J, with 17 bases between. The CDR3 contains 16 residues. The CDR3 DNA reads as TGTGCCATCAGTGAAGTAAGGGGCCCGATCCCCTACGAGCAGTACTTC. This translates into CAISEVRGPIPYEQYF.

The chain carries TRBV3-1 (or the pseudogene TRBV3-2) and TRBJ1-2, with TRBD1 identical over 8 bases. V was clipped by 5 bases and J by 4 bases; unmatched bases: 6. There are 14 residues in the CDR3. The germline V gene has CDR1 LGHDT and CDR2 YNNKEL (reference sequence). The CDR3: CASSARGTGYGYTF. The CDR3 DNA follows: TGTGCCAGCAGCGCCCGTGGGACAGGCTATGGCTACACCTTC.

The CDR3 loop is CASSPLPWGTSVYTGELFF. In nucleotides, the CDR3 is TGTGCCAGCTCACCACTTCCTTGGGGGACATCGGTTTACACCGGGGAGCTGTTTTTT. The rearrangement links TRBV18 to TRBJ2-2; TRBD1 might be the D (6 bases). V lost 1 base and J 3 bases, leaving 21 bases between the germline ends. CDR3 length: 19 amino acids. Germline lookup yields CDR1 KGHSH and CDR2 LQKENI.

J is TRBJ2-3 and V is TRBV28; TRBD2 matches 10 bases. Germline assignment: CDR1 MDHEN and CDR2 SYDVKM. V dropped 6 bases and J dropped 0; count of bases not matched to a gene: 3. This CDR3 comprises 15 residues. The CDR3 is CASSPGLASTDTQYF. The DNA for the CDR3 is TGTGCCAGCAGCCCGGGACTAGCGAGCACAGATACGCAGTATTTT.

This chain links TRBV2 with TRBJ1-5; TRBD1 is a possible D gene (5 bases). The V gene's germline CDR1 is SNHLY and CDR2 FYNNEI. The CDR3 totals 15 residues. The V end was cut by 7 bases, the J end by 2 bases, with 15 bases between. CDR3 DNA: TGTGCCAGCAAGAGGGAAAGGGGCGGCAATCAGCCCCAGCATTTT. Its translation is CASKRERGGNQPQHF.